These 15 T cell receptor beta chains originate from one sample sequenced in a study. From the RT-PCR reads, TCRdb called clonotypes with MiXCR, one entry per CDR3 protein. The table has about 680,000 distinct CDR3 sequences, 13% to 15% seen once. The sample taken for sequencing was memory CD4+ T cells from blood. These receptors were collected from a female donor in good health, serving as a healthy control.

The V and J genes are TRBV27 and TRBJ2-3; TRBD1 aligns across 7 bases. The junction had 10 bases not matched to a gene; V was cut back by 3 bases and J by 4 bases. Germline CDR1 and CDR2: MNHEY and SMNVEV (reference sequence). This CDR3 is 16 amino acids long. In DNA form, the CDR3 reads TGTGCCAGCAGTTTTAGGGGGCCACCGGCAGCAGATACGCAGTATTTT. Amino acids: CASSFRGPPAADTQYF.

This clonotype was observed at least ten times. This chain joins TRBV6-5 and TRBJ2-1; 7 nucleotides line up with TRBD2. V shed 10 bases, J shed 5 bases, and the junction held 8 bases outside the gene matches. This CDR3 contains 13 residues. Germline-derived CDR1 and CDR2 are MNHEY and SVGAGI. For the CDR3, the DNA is TGTGCCATCGGCGGGACTAACAACAATGAGCAGTTCTTC. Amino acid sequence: CAIGGTNNNEQFF.

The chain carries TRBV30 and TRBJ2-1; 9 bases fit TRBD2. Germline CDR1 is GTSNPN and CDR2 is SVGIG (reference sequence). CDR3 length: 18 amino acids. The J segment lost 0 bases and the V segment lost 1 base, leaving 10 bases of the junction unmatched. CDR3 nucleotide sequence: TGTGCCTGGAGTGGTGTAGCGGGGGCTATAAGCTCCTACAATGAGCAGTTCTTC. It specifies CAWSGVAGAISSYNEQFF.

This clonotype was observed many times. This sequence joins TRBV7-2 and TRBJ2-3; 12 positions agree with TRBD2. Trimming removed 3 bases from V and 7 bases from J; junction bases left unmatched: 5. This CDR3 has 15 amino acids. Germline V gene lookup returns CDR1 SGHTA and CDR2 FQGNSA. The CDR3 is CASSFTSGGWNTQYF. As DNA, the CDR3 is TGTGCCAGCAGCTTCACTAGCGGGGGGTGGAATACGCAGTATTTT.

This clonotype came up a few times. The CDR3 reads CASMLQRSSYNEQFF. The CDR3 DNA follows: TGTGCCAGCATGCTCCAACGGAGCTCCTACAATGAGCAGTTCTTC. The chain uses TRBV28 and TRBJ2-1; D is ambiguous. CDR1 is MDHEN, CDR2 SYDVKM, per germline. V was clipped by 7 bases and J by 0 bases, with 13 bases between them. The CDR3 loop spans 15 amino acids.

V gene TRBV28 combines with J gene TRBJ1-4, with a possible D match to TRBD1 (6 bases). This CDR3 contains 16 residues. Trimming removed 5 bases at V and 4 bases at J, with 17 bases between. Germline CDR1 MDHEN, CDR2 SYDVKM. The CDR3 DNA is TGTGCCAGCAGTCGAGGGGGAGCTGGGGATAATGAAAAACTGTTTTTT. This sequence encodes CASSRGGAGDNEKLFF.

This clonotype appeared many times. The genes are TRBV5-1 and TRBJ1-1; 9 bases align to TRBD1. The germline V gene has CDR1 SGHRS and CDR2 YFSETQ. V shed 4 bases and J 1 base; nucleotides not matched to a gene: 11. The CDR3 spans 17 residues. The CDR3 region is CASSLTGGFGRNTEAFF. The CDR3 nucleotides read TGCGCCAGCAGCCTGACAGGGGGATTTGGAAGGAACACTGAAGCTTTCTTT.

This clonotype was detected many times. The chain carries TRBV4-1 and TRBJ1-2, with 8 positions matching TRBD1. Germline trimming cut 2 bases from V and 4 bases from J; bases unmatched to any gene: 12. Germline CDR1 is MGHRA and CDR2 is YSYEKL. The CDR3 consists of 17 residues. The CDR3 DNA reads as TGCGCCAGCAGCCAACTACCTCCAGGACAGGGAGGCTATGGCTACACCTTC. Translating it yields CASSQLPPGQGGYGYTF.

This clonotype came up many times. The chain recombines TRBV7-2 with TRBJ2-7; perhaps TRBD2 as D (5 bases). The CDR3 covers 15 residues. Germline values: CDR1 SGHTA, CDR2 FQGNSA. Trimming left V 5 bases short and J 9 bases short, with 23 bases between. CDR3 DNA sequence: TGTGCCAGCAGCGTCCCCCCGGGCCTCGGCGGGCGGCAGTACTTC. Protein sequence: CASSVPPGLGGRQYF.

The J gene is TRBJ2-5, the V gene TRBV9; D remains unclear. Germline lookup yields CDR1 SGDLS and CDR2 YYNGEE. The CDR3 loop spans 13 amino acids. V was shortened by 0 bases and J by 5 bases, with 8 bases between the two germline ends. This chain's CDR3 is CASSVAVAETQYF. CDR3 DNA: TGTGCCAGCAGCGTAGCTGTGGCGGAGACCCAGTACTTC.

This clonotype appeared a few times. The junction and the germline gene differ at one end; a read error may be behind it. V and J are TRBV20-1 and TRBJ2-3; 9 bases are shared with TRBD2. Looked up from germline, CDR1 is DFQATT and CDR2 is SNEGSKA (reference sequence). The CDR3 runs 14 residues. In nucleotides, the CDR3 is TGCAGCGCTAGTGTAGCGGGAGTAGGTGATACGCAGTATTTT. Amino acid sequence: CSASVAGVGDTQYF.

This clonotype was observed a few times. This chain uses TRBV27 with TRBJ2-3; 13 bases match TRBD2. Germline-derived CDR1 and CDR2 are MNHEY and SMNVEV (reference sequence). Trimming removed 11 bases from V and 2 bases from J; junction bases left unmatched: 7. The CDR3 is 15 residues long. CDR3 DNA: TGTGCCTCAGCGGGACTAGCGGGGATCACAGATACGCAGTATTTT. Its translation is CASAGLAGITDTQYF.

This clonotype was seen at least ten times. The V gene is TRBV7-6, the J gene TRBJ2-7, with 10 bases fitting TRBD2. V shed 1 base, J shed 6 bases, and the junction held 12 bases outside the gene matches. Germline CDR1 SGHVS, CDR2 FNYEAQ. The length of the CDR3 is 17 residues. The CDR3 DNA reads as TGTGCCAGCAGCTTAGATTTTTGGTCTAGCGGGAGTGGCGAGCAGTACTTC. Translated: CASSLDFWSSGSGEQYF.

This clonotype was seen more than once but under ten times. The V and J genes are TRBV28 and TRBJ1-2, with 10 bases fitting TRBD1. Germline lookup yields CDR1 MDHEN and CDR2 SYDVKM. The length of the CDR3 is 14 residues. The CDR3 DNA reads TGTGGATCGATACCGGGACAGGGGAACTATGGCTACACCTTC. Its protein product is CGSIPGQGNYGYTF.

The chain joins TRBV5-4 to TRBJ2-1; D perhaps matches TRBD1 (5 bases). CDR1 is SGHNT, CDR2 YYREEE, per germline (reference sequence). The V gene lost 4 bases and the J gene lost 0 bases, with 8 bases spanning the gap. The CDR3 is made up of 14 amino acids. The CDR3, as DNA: TGTGCCAGCAGCAGGGGCTACTCCTACAATGAGCAGTTCTTC. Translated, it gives CASSRGYSYNEQFF.